Each of the 9 T cell receptor beta chains below was sequenced from the same sample in a study of shared clonotypes between healthy human individuals. TCRdb keeps only in-frame clones here, not all; method: immunoSEQ multiplex PCR. This table holds roughly 2 million clones, approximately 94% found once. Sequenced: naive CD4+ T cells sorted from blood. Specified subset: CD45RA+ positively selected. These receptors originate from a man between 18 and 29 years old in good health.

This chain connects TRBV10-3 to TRBJ2-7; D uncertain. This CDR3 has 13 amino acids. V was pared by 2 bases and J by 0 bases, with 5 bases between. Germline CDR1 reads ENHRY; CDR2 reads SYGVKD. This CDR3 reads CAISEVSSYEQYF. CDR3 DNA: TGTGCCATCAGTGAGGTCAGCTCCTACGAGCAGTACTTC.

The chain has TRBV6-1 and TRBJ2-2, with 7 bases that match TRBD2. The CDR3 has 15 residues. V was clipped by 5 bases and J by 3 bases; unmatched bases: 6. The germline V gene encodes CDR1 MNHNS and CDR2 SASEGT. This CDR3 is CASSTGRVDTGELFF. DNA for the CDR3: TGTGCCAGCAGTACGGGGAGGGTGGACACCGGGGAGCTGTTTTTT.

The chain couples TRBV7-9 to TRBJ1-3; tentative D call: TRBD1 (5 bases). V shed 5 bases and J shed 3 bases, with 17 bases lying between them. The CDR3 length is 16 residues. Germline CDR1 reads SEHNR; CDR2 reads FQNEAQ (reference sequence). The DNA for the CDR3 is TGTGCCAGCAGCCCTAGAGGGCAGGGAAGTGGAAACACCATATATTTT. Translation: CASSPRGQGSGNTIYF.

The V call is TRBV11-1, the J call TRBJ2-3; perhaps TRBD1 as D (5 bases). This CDR3 has 14 amino acids. The germline V gene encodes CDR1 SGHAT and CDR2 FQDESV (reference sequence). V lost 1 base and J lost 6, with 11 bases in between. CDR3 in amino acids: CASSLVQAVDTQYF. CDR3 in DNA: TGTGCCAGCAGCTTAGTACAGGCGGTGGATACGCAGTATTTT. The whole variable domain, remainder taken from reference TRBV11-1 and TRBJ2-3, is EAEVAQSPRYKITEKSQAVAFWCDPISGHATLYWYRQILGQGPELLVQFQDESVVDDSQLPKDRFSAERLKGVDSTLKIQPAELGDSAMYLCASSLVQAVDTQYFGPGTRLTVL.

The genes are TRBV27 and TRBJ2-5; perhaps TRBD1 as D (5 bases). CDR3 length equals 13 residues. The V end was cut by 3 bases, the J end by 5 bases, with 10 bases between. Germline V gene sequence: CDR1 MNHEY, CDR2 SMNVEV (reference sequence). The CDR3 DNA reads as TGTGCCAGCAGTTTGGGGCACGGGGAGACCCAGTACTTC. Translation: CASSLGHGETQYF.

J is TRBJ2-3 and V is TRBV9; 11 bases are shared with TRBD2. The trim removed 0 bases at V and 1 base at J, leaving 4 bases unmatched. Germline CDR1 and CDR2: SGDLS and YYNGEE. The CDR3 sequence is 17 residues long. CDR3 sequence: CASSVVASGGRTDTQYF. In DNA, the CDR3 is TGTGCCAGCAGCGTAGTGGCTAGCGGGGGGCGCACAGATACGCAGTATTTT.

The V gene is TRBV27, the J gene TRBJ1-5; D unclear. Trimming pared 0 bases from V and 5 bases from J, leaving 5 bases between. Germline loops: CDR1 MNHEY, CDR2 SMNVEV (reference sequence). The CDR3 sequence is 13 residues long. Here the CDR3 DNA reads TGTGCCAGCAGTTTATCTACCTATCAGCCCCAGCATTTT. Its translation: CASSLSTYQPQHF.

This clone was seen a handful of times. The J gene is TRBJ1-5, the V gene TRBV5-8, with a possible D match to TRBD1 (5 bases). Germline V gene data show CDR1 as SGHTS and CDR2 as YDEGEE. The CDR3 covers 17 residues. Trimming took 0 bases from V and 2 from J, leaving 15 bases between them. The CDR3 DNA reads TGTGCCAGCAGCTTGGAGGTAGGGGTACGGGGCAATCAGCCCCAGCATTTT. Translation gives CASSLEVGVRGNQPQHF.

V and J are TRBV10-3 and TRBJ2-5, with D tentatively TRBD2 (5 bases). The germline CDR1 and CDR2 sequences are ENHRY and SYGVKD. This CDR3 contains 14 residues. V was cut by 3 bases and J by 2 bases, with 10 bases left in between. For the CDR3, the DNA is TGTGCCATCAGTGATCCGGGATTACAAGAGACCCAGTACTTC. As protein: CAISDPGLQETQYF.